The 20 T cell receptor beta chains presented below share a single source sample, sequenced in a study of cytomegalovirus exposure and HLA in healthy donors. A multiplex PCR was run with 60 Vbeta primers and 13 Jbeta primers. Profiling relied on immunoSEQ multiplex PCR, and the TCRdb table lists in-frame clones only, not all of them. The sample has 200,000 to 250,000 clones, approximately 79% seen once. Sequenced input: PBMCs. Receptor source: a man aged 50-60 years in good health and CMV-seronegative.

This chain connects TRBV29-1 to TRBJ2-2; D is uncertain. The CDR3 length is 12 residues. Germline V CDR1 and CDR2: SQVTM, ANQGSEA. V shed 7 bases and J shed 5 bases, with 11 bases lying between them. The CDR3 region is CSALQETGELFF. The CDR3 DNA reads TGCAGCGCTTTACAAGAAACCGGGGAGCTGTTTTTT.

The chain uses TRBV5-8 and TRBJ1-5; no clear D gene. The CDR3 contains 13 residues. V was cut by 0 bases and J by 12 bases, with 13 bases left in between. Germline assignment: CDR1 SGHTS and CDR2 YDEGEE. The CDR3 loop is CASSLARRSSQHF. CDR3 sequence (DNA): TGTGCCAGCAGCTTGGCAAGGAGGTCGAGCCAGCATTTT.

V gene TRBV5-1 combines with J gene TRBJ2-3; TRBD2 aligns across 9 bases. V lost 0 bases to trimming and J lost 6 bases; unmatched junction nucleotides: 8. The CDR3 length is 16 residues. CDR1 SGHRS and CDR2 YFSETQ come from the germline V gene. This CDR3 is CASSLGGGRVSDTQYF. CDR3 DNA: TGCGCCAGCAGCTTGGGGGGCGGGAGGGTTTCGGATACGCAGTATTTT. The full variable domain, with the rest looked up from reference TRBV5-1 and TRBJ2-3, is KAGVTQTPRYLIKTRGQQVTLSCSPISGHRSVSWYQQTPGQGLQFLFEYFSETQRNKGNFPGRFSGRQFSNSRSEMNVSTLELGDSALYLCASSLGGGRVSDTQYFGPGTRLTVL.

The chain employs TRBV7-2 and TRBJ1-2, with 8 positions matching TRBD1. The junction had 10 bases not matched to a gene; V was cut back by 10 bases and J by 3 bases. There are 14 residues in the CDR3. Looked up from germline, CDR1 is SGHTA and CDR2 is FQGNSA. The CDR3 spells CAISRVTGDYGYTF. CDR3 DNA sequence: TGTGCCATCTCTCGGGTGACAGGGGACTATGGCTACACCTTC.

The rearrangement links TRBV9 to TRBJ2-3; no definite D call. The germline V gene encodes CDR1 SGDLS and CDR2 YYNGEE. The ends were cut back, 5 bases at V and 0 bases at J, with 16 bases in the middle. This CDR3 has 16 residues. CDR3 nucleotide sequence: TGTGCCAGCAGTCGTTCCCCCCGCGAGAGCACAGATACGCAGTATTTT. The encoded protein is CASSRSPRESTDTQYF.

In nucleotides, the CDR3 is TGTGCCAGCAGCGTGGGGCCTGACTTGTTCAATGAGCAGTTCTTC. Protein product: CASSVGPDLFNEQFF. The rearrangement links TRBV9 to TRBJ2-1; tentative D call: TRBD1 (5 bases). This CDR3 region has 15 residues. Between the trimmed V and J ends, which lost 2 bases and 6 bases, there was a span of 15 bases. In germline, CDR1 is SGDLS, CDR2 YYNGEE.

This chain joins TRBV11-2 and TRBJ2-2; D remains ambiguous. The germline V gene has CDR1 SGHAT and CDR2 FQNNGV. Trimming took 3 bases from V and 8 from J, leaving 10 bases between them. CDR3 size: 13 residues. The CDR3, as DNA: TGTGCCAGCAGCTTCTCCCGTCCTGGGGAGCTGTTTTTT. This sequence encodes CASSFSRPGELFF. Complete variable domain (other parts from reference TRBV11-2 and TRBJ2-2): EAGVAQSPRYKIIEKRQSVAFWCNPISGHATLYWYQQILGQGPKLLIQFQNNGVVDDSQLPKDRFSAERLKGVDSTLKIQPAKLEDSAVYLCASSFSRPGELFFGEGSRLTVL.

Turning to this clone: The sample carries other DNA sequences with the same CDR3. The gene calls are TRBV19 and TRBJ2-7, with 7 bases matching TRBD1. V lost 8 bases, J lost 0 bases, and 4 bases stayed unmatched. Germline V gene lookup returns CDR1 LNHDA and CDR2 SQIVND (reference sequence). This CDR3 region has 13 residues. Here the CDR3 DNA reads TGTGCCAGTTCGACAGGGTCCTCCTACGAGCAGTACTTC. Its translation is CASSTGSSYEQYF.

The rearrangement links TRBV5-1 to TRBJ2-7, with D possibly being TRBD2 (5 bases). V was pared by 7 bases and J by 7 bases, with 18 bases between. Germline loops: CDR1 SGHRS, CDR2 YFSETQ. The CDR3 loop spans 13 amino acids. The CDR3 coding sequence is TGCGCCAGCTCCGAGGGCCCTACCGGGGAGCAGTACTTC. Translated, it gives CASSEGPTGEQYF.

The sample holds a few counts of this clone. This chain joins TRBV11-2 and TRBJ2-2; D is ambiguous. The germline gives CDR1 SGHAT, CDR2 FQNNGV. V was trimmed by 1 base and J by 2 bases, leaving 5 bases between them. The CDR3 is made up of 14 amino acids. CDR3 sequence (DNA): TGTGCCAGCAGCTTAGTTATCAACACCGGGGAGCTGTTTTTT. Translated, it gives CASSLVINTGELFF.

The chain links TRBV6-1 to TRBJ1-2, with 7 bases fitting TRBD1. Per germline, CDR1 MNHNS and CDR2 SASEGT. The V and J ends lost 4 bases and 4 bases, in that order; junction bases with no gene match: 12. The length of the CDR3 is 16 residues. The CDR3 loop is CASSGSRQGSRYGYTF. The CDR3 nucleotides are TGTGCCAGCAGTGGATCGAGACAGGGAAGCCGCTATGGCTACACCTTC.

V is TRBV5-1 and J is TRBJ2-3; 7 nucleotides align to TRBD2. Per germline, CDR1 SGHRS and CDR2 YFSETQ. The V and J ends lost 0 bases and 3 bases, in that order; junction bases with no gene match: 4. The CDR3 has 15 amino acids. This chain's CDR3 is CASSLDGLGTDTQYF. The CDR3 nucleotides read TGCGCCAGCAGCTTGGATGGACTAGGTACAGATACGCAGTATTTT.

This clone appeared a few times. The CDR3 spells CATSTGQGAPYGYTF. In nucleotides, the CDR3 is TGTGCCACCAGCACGGGACAGGGGGCCCCCTATGGCTACACCTTC. J is TRBJ1-2 and V is TRBV15; 12 positions agree with TRBD1. J gave up 4 bases and V 4 bases, and 4 bases lay outside the gene matches. The CDR3 is 15 amino acids. In germline, CDR1 is LNHNV, CDR2 YYDKDF (reference sequence).

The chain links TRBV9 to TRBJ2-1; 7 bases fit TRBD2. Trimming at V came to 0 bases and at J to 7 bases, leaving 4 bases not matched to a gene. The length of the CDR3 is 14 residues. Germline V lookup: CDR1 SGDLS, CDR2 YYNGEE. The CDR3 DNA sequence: TGTGCCAGCAGCGTAGGGGGGGGGTCAAATGAGCAGTTCTTC. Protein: CASSVGGGSNEQFF. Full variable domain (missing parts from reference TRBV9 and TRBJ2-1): DSGVTQTPKHLITATGQRVTLRCSPRSGDLSVYWYQQSLDQGLQFLIQYYNGEERAKGNILERFSAQQFPDLHSELNLSSLELGDSALYFCASSVGGGSNEQFFGPGTRLTVL.

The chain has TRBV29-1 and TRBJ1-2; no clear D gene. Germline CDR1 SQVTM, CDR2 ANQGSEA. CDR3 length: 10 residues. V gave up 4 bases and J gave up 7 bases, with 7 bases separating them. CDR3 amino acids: CSVVNGGYTF. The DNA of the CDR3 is TGCAGCGTTGTGAACGGTGGCTACACCTTC.

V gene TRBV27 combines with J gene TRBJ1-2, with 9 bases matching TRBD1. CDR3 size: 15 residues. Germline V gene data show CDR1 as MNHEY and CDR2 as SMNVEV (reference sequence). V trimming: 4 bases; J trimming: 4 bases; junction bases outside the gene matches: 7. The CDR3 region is CASSSTTGGFYGYTF. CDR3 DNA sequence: TGTGCCAGCAGTTCGACTACAGGGGGCTTCTATGGCTACACCTTC.

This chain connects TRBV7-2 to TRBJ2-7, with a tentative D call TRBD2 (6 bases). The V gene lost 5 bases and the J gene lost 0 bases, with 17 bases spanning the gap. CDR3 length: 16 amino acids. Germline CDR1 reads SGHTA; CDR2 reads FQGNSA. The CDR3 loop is CASSALRAGSSYEQYF. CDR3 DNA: TGTGCCAGCAGCGCCCTCAGGGCGGGGAGCTCCTACGAGCAGTACTTC.

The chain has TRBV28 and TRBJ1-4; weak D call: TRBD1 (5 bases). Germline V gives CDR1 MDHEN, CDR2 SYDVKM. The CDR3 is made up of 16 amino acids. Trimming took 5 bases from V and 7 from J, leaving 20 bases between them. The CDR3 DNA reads TGTGCCAGCAGTCCGAGAAGGCCAGGGATGGGTGAAAAACTGTTTTTT. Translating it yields CASSPRRPGMGEKLFF.

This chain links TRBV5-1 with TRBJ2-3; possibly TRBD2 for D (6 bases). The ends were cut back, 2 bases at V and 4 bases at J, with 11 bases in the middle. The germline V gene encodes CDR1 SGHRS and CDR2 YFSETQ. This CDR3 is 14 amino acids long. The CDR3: CASSLTSRSDTQYF. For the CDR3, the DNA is TGCGCCAGCAGCTTAACTAGCAGGTCAGATACGCAGTATTTT.

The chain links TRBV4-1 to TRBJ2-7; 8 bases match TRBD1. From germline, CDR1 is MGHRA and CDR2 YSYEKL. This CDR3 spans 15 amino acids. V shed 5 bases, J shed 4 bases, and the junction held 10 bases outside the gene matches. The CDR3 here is CASSYRTGNIYEQYF. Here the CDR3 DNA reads TGCGCCAGCAGCTATCGGACAGGGAACATTTACGAGCAGTACTTC.